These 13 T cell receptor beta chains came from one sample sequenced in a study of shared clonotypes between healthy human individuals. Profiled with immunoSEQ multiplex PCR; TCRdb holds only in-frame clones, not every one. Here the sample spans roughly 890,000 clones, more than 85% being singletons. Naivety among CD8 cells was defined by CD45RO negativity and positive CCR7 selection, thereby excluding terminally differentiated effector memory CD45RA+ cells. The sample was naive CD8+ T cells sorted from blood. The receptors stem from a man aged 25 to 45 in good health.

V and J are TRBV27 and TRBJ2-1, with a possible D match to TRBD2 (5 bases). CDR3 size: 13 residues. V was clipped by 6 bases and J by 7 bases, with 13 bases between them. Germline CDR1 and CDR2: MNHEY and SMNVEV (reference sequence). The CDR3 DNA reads TGTGCCAGCAGCCGCGGTAGCGTAAATGAGCAGTTCTTC. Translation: CASSRGSVNEQFF.

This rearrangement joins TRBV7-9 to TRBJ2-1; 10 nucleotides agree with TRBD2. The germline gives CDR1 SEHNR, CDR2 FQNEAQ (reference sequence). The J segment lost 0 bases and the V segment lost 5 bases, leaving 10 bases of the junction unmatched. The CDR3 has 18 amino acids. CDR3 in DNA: TGTGCCAGCAGCCCACTAGCGGGACTAGAACGCTCCTACAATGAGCAGTTCTTC. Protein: CASSPLAGLERSYNEQFF. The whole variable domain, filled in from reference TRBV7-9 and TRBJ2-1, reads DTGVSQNPRHKITKRGQNVTFRCDPISEHNRLYWYRQTLGQGPEFLTYFQNEAQLEKSRLLSDRFSAERPKGSFSTLEIQRTEQGDSAMYLCASSPLAGLERSYNEQFFGPGTRLTVL.

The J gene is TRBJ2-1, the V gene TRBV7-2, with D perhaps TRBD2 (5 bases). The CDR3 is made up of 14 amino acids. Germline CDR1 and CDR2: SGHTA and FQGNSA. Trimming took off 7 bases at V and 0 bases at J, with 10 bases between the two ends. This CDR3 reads CASTLSVSYNEQFF. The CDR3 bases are TGTGCCAGCACCCTTAGCGTCTCCTACAATGAGCAGTTCTTC.

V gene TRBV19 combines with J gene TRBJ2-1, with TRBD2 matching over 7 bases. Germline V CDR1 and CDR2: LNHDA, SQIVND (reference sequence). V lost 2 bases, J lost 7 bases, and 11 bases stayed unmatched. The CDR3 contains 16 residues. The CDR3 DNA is TGTGCCAGTAGTATATTCGGTGGGAGGGCCAGGAATGAGCAGTTCTTC. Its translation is CASSIFGGRARNEQFF.

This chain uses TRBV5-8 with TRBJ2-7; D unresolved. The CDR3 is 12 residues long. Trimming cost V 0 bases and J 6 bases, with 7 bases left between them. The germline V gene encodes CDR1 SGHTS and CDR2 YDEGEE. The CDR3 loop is CASSLGGIEQYF. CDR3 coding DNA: TGTGCCAGCAGCTTGGGGGGTATCGAGCAGTACTTC.

The CDR3 loop is CASEGASYEQYF. DNA of the CDR3: TGTGCCTCCGAGGGGGCGTCCTACGAGCAGTACTTC. V and J are TRBV7-9 and TRBJ2-7; 7 bases are a match to TRBD1. The V segment lost 11 bases and the J segment 1 base; nucleotides outside the gene matches: 5. CDR1 is SEHNR, CDR2 FQNEAQ, per germline (reference sequence). This CDR3 region has 12 residues.

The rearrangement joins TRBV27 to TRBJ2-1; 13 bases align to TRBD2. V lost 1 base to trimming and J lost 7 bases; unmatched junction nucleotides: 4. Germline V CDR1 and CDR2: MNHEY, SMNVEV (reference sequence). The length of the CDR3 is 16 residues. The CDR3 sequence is CASSLWTSGSGNEQFF. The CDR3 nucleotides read TGTGCCAGCAGTTTATGGACTAGCGGGAGTGGTAATGAGCAGTTCTTC.

The CDR3 sequence is CASSPYLDAVSQQFF. CDR3 nucleotides: TGTGCCAGCAGCCCCTACCTGGACGCCGTTTCCCAGCAGTTCTTC. The chain combines TRBV11-2 with TRBJ2-1; D unresolved. Germline CDR1 SGHAT, CDR2 FQNNGV. The CDR3 loop spans 15 amino acids. V was clipped by 5 bases and J by 11 bases, with 22 bases between them. Supplemented by reference TRBV11-2 and TRBJ2-1, the full variable domain reads EAGVAQSPRYKIIEKRQSVAFWCNPISGHATLYWYQQILGQGPKLLIQFQNNGVVDDSQLPKDRFSAERLKGVDSTLKIQPAKLEDSAVYLCASSPYLDAVSQQFFGPGTRLTVL.

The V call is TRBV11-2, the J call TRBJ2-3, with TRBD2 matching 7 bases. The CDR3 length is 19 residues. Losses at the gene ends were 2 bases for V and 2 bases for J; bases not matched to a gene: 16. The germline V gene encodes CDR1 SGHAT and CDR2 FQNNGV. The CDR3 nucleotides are TGTGCCAGCAGCTTAAGACTAGCAAACAGCTATGGGTTCACAGATACGCAGTATTTT. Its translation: CASSLRLANSYGFTDTQYF. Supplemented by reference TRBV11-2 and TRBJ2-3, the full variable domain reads EAGVAQSPRYKIIEKRQSVAFWCNPISGHATLYWYQQILGQGPKLLIQFQNNGVVDDSQLPKDRFSAERLKGVDSTLKIQPAKLEDSAVYLCASSLRLANSYGFTDTQYFGPGTRLTVL.

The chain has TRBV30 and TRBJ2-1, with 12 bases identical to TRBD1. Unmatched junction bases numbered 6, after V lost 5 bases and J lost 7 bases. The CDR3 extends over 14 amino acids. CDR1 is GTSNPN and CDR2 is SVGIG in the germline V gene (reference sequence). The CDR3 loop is CAWALGQGANEQFF. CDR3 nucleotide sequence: TGTGCCTGGGCCTTGGGACAGGGGGCAAATGAGCAGTTCTTC.

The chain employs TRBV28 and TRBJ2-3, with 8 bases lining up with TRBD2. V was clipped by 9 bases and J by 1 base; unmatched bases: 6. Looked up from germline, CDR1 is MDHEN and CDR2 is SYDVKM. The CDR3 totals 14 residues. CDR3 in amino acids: CASGRLARTDTQYF. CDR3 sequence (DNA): TGTGCCAGTGGGCGACTAGCGCGCACAGATACGCAGTATTTT.

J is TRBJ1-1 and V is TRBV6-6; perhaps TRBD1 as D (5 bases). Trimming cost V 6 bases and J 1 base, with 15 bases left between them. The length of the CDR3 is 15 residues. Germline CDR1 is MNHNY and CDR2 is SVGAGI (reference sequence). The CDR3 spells CASSDPGRRNTEAFF. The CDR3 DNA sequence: TGTGCCAGCAGCGACCCGGGACGGCGGAACACTGAAGCTTTCTTT.

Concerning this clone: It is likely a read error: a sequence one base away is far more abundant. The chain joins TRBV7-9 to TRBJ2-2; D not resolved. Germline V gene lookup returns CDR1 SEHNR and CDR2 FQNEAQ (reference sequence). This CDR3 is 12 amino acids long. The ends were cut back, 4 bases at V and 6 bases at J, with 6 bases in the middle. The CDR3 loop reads CASSWTPGELFF. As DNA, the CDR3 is TGTGCCAGCAGCTGGACCCCCGGGGAGCTGTTTTTT.